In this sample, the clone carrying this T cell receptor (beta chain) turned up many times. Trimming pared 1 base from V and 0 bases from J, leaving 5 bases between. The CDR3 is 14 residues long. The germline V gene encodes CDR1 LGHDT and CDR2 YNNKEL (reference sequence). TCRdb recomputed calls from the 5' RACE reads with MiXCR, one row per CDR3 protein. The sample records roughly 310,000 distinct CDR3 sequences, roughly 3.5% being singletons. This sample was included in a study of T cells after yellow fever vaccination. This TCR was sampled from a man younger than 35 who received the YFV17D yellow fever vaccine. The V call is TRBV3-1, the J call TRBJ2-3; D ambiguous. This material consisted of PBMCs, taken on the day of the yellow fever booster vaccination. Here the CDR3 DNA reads TGTGCCAGCAGCCAAGGGCGGAGCACAGATACGCAGTATTTT. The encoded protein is CASSQGRSTDTQYF.